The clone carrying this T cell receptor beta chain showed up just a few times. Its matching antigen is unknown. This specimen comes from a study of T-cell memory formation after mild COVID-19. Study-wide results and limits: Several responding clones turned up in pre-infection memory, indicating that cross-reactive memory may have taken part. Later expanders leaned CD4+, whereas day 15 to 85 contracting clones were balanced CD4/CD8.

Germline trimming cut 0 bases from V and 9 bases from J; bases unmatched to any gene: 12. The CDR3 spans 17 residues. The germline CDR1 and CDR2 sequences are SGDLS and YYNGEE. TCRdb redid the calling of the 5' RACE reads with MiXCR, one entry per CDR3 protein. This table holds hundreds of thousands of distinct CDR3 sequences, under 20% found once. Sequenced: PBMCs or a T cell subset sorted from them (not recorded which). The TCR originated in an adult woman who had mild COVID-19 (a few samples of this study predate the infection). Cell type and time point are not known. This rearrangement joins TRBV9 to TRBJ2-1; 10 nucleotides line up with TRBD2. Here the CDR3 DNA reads TGTGCCAGCAGCGTAGGGCTTAGCGGGGGGCCGGAAGCTGAGCAGTTCTTC. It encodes CASSVGLSGGPEAEQFF.